The T cell receptor (beta chain) under discussion was sequenced for a study of T cell repertoires in cytomegalovirus infection. On the study more broadly: As its CMV epitopes, the study selected recently identified HLA-C-restricted and well-studied HLA-B-restricted targets. Public TCR beta signatures were indicative of both CMV infection and a matching HLA type.

TCRdb analysed the reads with MiXCR anew, one entry per CDR3 protein. The sample shows roughly 280,000 distinct CDR3 sequences, 20% to 25% of them seen only once. CDR3 size: 15 residues. CDR1 and CDR2 (germline): MGHRA, YSYEKL. V lost 1 base and J lost 3; bases outside the gene matches: 5. This clonotype was seen a handful of times. Its antigen is still unknown. General study points: What dominated the ex vivo response were HLA-C-restricted CMV-specific TCR beta clonotypes.

The clonotype comes from a human donor in good health (CMV status not recorded). Some clones in this sample may be carry-over from other donors' samples. V is TRBV4-1 and J is TRBJ1-2; the match to TRBD1 covers 7 bases. This sample comprised cultured PBMCs, obtained from culture after CMV antigen stimulation. DNA for the CDR3: TGCGCCAGCAGCCAAGTGGCTACAGGGGACTATGGCTACACCTTC. This translates into CASSQVATGDYGYTF.